The 15 T cell receptor beta chains presented below share a single source sample, sequenced in a study of graft-versus-host responses after intestinal transplantation. These receptors have no identified antigens. Method: immunoSEQ multiplex PCR; TCRdb's copy keeps in-frame clones and lacks some. The sample includes about 64,000 clones, 85% to 95% of them seen just once. The sequencing used unstimulated CD8+ T cells sorted from spleen or lymph node cells, collected before transplant. The receptors derive from a human donor who was the organ donor for an intestinal transplant.

The chain has TRBV5-6 and TRBJ1-2; 9 nucleotides line up with TRBD1. Germline V gene data show CDR1 as SGHDT and CDR2 as YYEEEE. V dropped 4 bases and J dropped 4; count of bases not matched to a gene: 5. The CDR3 has 14 amino acids. This CDR3 is CASSGADRGYGYTF. Written as DNA, the CDR3 is TGTGCCAGCAGCGGGGCGGACAGGGGCTATGGCTACACCTTC.

This sequence joins TRBV9 and TRBJ2-1, with TRBD1 matching 9 bases. Trimming removed 2 bases from V and 7 bases from J; junction bases left unmatched: 4. The CDR3 is made up of 14 amino acids. The germline CDR1 and CDR2 sequences are SGDLS and YYNGEE. The CDR3 sequence is CASSVGQGGNEQFF. Here the CDR3 DNA reads TGTGCCAGCAGCGTGGGACAGGGAGGGAATGAGCAGTTCTTC.

The rearrangement joins TRBV7-8 to TRBJ2-3; TRBD1 matches 10 bases. The CDR3 sequence is 17 residues long. The V gene's germline CDR1 is SGHVS and CDR2 FQNEAQ. Trimming cost V 0 bases and J 7 bases; bases outside gene matches: 10. Written as DNA, the CDR3 is TGTGCCAGCAGCTTAGCGACCGCAAGGACAGGGGGTAATACGCAGTATTTT. This gives the protein CASSLATARTGGNTQYF.

CDR3 in amino acids: CASSPAQTTGYEQYF. CDR3 DNA: TGTGCCAGTAGTCCTGCACAAACCACAGGGTACGAGCAGTACTTC. The rearrangement joins TRBV19 to TRBJ2-7, with TRBD1 as a possible D gene (6 bases). CDR1 and CDR2 from the germline V gene are LNHDA and SQIVND (reference sequence). V was cut by 5 bases and J by 4 bases, with 18 bases left in between. CDR3 length: 15 residues. The entire variable domain, with the rest obtained from reference TRBV19 and TRBJ2-7, is as follows: DGGITQSPKYLFRKEGQNVTLSCEQNLNHDAMYWYRQDPGQGLRLIYYSQIVNDFQKGDIAEGYSVSREKKESFPLTVTSAQKNPTAFYLCASSPAQTTGYEQYFGPGTRLTVT.

This chain joins TRBV4-1 and TRBJ2-5, with 10 bases fitting TRBD2. This CDR3 has 15 residues. CDR1 and CDR2 (germline): MGHRA, YSYEKL. J gave up 2 bases and V 4 bases, and 4 bases lay outside the gene matches. This chain's CDR3 is CASSPTSGSQETQYF. In DNA, the CDR3 is TGCGCCAGCAGCCCGACTAGCGGGTCGCAAGAGACCCAGTACTTC.

This clone was observed a single time. This rearrangement joins TRBV7-9 to TRBJ1-4; D is unresolved. Germline V gene sequence: CDR1 SEHNR, CDR2 FQNEAQ (reference sequence). V shed 3 bases and J shed 4 bases, with 6 bases lying between them. CDR3 size: 13 residues. The CDR3 nucleotides read TGTGCCAGCAGCTTCGGGAGTAATGAAAAACTGTTTTTT. This encodes CASSFGSNEKLFF. Full variable domain (missing parts from reference TRBV7-9 and TRBJ1-4): DTGVSQNPRHKITKRGQNVTFRCDPISEHNRLYWYRQTLGQGPEFLTYFQNEAQLEKSRLLSDRFSAERPKGSFSTLEIQRTEQGDSAMYLCASSFGSNEKLFFGSGTQLSVL.

The CDR3 region is CASSFGLAGAYEQYF. The DNA of the CDR3 is TGTGCCAGCAGCTTCGGACTAGCGGGGGCCTACGAGCAGTACTTC. V and J are TRBV2 and TRBJ2-7; TRBD2 aligns across 13 bases. V was clipped by 6 bases and J by 2 bases; unmatched bases: 4. Looked up from germline, CDR1 is SNHLY and CDR2 is FYNNEI. The CDR3 extends over 15 amino acids.

CDR3 amino acids: CASSQGAVAGNEQFF. The CDR3 DNA follows: TGTGCCAGCAGCCAAGGGGCGGTAGCGGGAAATGAGCAGTTCTTC. The chain links TRBV4-2 to TRBJ2-1; TRBD2 matches at 8 bases. This CDR3 spans 15 amino acids. With V trimmed by 1 base and J by 7 bases, 6 bases remained unmatched. The V gene's germline CDR1 is LGHNA and CDR2 YNFKEQ.

A note on this clone: One base away lies a much larger clone, so this may be a sequencing read error. The V gene is TRBV11-2, the J gene TRBJ2-1, with 7 nucleotides matching TRBD2. Germline V gives CDR1 SGHAT, CDR2 FQNNGV. The junction had 1 base not matched to a gene; V was cut back by 1 base and J by 4 bases. CDR3 length: 14 amino acids. Here the CDR3 DNA reads TGTGCCAGCAGCTTAGGGGGAGGGTACAATGAGCAGTTCTTC. Encoded protein: CASSLGGGYNEQFF.

The chain uses TRBV19 and TRBJ2-1; a possible D gene is TRBD1 (5 bases). This CDR3 spans 16 amino acids. Deletions cut 1 base from V and 0 bases from J, with 10 bases between. CDR1 and CDR2 from the germline V gene are LNHDA and SQIVND (reference sequence). The chain's CDR3 is CASSIGGTSSYNEQFF. The CDR3 nucleotides are TGTGCCAGTAGTATAGGGGGCACCAGCTCCTACAATGAGCAGTTCTTC.

The rearrangement uses TRBV4-1 and TRBJ2-1, with TRBD2 matching 7 bases. From germline, CDR1 is MGHRA and CDR2 YSYEKL. This CDR3 has 16 amino acids. V lost 0 bases and J lost 6; bases outside the gene matches: 8. For the CDR3, the DNA is TGCGCCAGCAGCCAAGATCTTGGGGGACTAAGCAATGAGCAGTTCTTC. Its protein product is CASSQDLGGLSNEQFF.

The chain combines TRBV11-2 with TRBJ2-5; unclear D gene. There are 15 residues in the CDR3. Between the trimmed V and J ends, which lost 5 bases and 4 bases, there was a span of 17 bases. Germline V gene lookup returns CDR1 SGHAT and CDR2 FQNNGV. CDR3 region: CASSLEESLIETQYF. The CDR3 coding sequence is TGTGCCAGCAGCCTCGAGGAGTCTTTAATAGAGACCCAGTACTTC.

This rearrangement joins TRBV7-3 to TRBJ2-3; 9 positions agree with TRBD2. Germline CDR1 reads SGHTA; CDR2 reads FQGTGA. This CDR3 has 17 residues. The J segment lost 1 base and the V segment lost 3 bases, leaving 8 bases of the junction unmatched. CDR3: CASSFSSGERRTDTQYF. For the CDR3, the DNA is TGTGCCAGCAGCTTTTCTAGCGGGGAGCGTCGCACAGATACGCAGTATTTT.

This rearrangement joins TRBV7-3 to TRBJ2-7, with D possibly matching TRBD2 (6 bases). The V and J ends lost 5 bases and 5 bases respectively, with 25 bases between them. The CDR3 totals 17 residues. Germline V gene lookup returns CDR1 SGHTA and CDR2 FQGTGA. This CDR3 is CASSKDPPYGGRDEQYF. The CDR3 region has the DNA TGTGCCAGCAGCAAAGATCCTCCCTACGGGGGAAGGGACGAGCAGTACTTC.

The chain has TRBV6-5 and TRBJ2-7; 8 nucleotides align to TRBD1. This CDR3 comprises 14 residues. Germline trimming cut 2 bases from V and 4 bases from J; bases unmatched to any gene: 4. CDR1 and CDR2 (germline): MNHEY, SVGAGI. The DNA for the CDR3 is TGTGCCAGCAGTTACGCGGACAGGGTATACGAGCAGTACTTC. It codes for CASSYADRVYEQYF.